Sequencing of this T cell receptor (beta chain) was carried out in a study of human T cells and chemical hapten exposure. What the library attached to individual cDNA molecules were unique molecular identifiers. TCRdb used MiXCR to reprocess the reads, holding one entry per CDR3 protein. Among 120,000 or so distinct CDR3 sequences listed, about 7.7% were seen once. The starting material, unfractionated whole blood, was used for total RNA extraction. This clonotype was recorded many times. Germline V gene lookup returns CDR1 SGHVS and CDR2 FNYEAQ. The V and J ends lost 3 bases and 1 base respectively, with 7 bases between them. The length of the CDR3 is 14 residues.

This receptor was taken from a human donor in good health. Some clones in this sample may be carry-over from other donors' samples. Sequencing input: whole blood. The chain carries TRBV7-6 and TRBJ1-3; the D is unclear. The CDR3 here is CASSFPGSGNTIYF. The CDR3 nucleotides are TGTGCCAGCAGCTTCCCAGGTTCTGGAAACACCATATATTTT.